The present TCR beta chain was sequenced within a study of EBV T-cell therapy then PD-1 blockade in nasopharyngeal carcinoma. The CDR3 is 14 residues long. V gave up 5 bases and J gave up 9 bases; unmatched junction bases: 10. CDR1 is SEHNR, CDR2 FQNEAQ, per germline (reference sequence). Remarks on this clone: As yet, its antigen is unknown.

Only in-frame clones appear in the TCRdb table, and some are missing; sequencing was by immunoSEQ multiplex PCR. The profile shows 22,000 or so clones, 82% of them singletons. As for treatment: AdE1-LMPpoly-expanded autologous EBV-specific T-cell therapy followed by anti-PD-1 nivolumab. This TCR was sampled from a man between 40 and 49 years old with nasopharyngeal carcinoma. The sequenced sample was CD8+ T cells from blood, obtained at day -245 from a patient whose treatment included autologous EBV-specific T cells and nivolumab. J is TRBJ2-5 and V is TRBV7-9; 9 bases map to TRBD2. Written as DNA, the CDR3 is TGTGCCAGCAGCCCTTTGGAAAGCGGGGGGTCCCAGTACTTC. As protein: CASSPLESGGSQYF.